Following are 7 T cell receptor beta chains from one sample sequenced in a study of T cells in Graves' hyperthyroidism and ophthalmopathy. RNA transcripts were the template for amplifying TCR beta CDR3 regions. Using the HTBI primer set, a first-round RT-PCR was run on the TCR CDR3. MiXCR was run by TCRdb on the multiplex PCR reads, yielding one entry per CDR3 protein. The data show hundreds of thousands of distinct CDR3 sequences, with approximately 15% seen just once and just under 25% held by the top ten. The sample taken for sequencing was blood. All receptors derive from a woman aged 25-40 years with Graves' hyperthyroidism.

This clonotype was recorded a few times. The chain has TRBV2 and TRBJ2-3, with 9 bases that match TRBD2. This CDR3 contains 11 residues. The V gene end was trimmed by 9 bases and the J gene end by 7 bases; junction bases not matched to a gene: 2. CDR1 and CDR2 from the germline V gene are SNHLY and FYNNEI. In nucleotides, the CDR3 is TGTGCCAGACTAGCGGGTTATACGCAGTATTTT. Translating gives CARLAGYTQYF.

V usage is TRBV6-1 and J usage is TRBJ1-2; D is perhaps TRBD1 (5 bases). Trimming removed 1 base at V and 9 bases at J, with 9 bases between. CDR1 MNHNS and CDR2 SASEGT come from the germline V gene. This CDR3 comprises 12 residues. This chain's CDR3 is CASSEEGFSYTF. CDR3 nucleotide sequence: TGTGCCAGCAGTGAAGAGGGGTTCAGCTACACCTTC.

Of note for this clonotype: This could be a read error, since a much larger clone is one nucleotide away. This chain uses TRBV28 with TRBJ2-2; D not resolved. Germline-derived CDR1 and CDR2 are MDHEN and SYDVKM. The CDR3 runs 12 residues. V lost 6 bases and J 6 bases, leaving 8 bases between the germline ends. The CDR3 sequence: CASSSVAGELFF. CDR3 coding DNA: TGTGCCAGCAGCTCAGTGGCCGGGGAGCTGTTTTTT.

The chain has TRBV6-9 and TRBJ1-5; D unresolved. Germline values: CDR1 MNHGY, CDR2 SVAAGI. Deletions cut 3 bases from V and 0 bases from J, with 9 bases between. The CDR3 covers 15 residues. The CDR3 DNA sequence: TGTGCCAGCAGTTACTCAATTGTTAGCAATCAGCCCCAGCATTTT. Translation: CASSYSIVSNQPQHF.

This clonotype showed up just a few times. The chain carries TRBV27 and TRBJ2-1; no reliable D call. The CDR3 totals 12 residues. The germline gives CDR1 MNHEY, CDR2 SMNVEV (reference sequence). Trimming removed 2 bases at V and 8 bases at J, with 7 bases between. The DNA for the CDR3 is TGTGCCAGCAGTTTAAATCGCTATGAGCAGTTCTTC. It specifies CASSLNRYEQFF.

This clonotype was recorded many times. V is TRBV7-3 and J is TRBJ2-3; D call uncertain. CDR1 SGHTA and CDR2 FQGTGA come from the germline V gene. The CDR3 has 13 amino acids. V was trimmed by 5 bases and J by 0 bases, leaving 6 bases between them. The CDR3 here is CASSAASTDTQYF. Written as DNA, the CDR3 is TGTGCCAGCAGCGCCGCCAGCACAGATACGCAGTATTTT. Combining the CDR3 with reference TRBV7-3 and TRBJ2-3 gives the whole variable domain GAGVSQTPSNKVTEKGKYVELRCDPISGHTALYWYRQSLGQGPEFLIYFQGTGAADDSGLPNDRFFAVRPEGSVSTLKIQRTERGDSAVYLCASSAASTDTQYFGPGTRLTVL.

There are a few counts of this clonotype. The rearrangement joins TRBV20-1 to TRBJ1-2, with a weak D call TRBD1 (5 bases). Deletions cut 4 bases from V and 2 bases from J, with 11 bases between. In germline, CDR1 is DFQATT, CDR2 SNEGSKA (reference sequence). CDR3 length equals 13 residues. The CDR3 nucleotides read TGCAGTGCTAATCGGGGGATCAACTATGGCTACACCTTC. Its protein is CSANRGINYGYTF.